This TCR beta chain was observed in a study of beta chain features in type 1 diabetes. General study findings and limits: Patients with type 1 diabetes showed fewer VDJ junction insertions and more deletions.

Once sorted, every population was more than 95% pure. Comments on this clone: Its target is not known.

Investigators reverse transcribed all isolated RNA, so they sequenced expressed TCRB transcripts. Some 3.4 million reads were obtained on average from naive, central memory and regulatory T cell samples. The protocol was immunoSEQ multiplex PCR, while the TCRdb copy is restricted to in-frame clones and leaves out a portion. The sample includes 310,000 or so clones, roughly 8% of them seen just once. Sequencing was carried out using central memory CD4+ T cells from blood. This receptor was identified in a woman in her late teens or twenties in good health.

The DNA of the CDR3 is TGTGCCAGCAGCGCCAGCGGGACAGGGCCTGGCTACACCTTC. It encodes CASSASGTGPGYTF. V usage is TRBV7-9 and J usage is TRBJ1-2; TRBD1 matches 9 bases. The CDR3 extends over 14 amino acids. Germline V lookup: CDR1 SEHNR, CDR2 FQNEAQ (reference sequence). Unmatched junction bases numbered 8, after V lost 5 bases and J lost 7 bases.